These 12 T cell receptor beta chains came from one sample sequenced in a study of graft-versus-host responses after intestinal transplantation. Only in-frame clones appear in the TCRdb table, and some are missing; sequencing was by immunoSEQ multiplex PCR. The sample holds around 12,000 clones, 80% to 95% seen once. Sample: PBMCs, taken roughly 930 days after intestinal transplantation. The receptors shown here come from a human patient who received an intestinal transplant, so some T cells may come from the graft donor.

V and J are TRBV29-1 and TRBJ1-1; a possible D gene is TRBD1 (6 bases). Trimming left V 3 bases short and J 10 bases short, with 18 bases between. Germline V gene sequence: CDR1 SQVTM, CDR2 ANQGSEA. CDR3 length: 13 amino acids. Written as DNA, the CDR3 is TGCAGCGTTGAGGGGGCGCTAAGGTTGCCAGCTTTCTTT. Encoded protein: CSVEGALRLPAFF.

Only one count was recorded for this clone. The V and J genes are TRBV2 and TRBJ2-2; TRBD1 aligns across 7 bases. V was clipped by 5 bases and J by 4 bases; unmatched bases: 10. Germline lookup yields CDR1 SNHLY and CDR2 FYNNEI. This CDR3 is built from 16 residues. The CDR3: CASSQSPGQITGELFF. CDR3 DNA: TGTGCCAGCAGTCAAAGCCCGGGACAGATCACCGGGGAGCTGTTTTTT.

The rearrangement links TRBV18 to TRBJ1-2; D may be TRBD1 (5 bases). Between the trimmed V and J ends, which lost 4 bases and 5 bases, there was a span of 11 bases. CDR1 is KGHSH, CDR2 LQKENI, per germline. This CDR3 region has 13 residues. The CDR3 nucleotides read TGTGCCAGCTCACACGGGACGGATTATGGCTACACCTTC. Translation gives CASSHGTDYGYTF.

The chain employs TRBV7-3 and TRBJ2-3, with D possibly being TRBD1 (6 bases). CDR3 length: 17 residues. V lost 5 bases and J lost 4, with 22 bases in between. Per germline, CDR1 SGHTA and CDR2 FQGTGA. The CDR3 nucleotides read TGTGCCAGCAGCCCCCAGCCGGGACACATAAGATCAGATACGCAGTATTTT. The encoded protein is CASSPQPGHIRSDTQYF.

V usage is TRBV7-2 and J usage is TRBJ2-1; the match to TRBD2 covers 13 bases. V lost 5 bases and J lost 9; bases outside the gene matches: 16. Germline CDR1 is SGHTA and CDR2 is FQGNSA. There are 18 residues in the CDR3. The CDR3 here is CASSTRLAGGPPSGEQFF. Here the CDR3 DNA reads TGTGCCAGCAGCACCCGACTAGCGGGGGGCCCCCCGTCCGGTGAGCAGTTCTTC.

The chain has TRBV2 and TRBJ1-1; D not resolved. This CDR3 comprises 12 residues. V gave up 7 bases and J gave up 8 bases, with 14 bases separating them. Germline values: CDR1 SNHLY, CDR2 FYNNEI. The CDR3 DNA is TGTGCCAGCATCGAAGGAATCTGGGAAGCTTTCTTT. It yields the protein CASIEGIWEAFF.

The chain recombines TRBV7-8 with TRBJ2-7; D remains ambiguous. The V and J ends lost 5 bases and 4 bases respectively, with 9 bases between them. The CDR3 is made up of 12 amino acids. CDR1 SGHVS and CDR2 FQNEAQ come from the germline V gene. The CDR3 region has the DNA TGTGCCAGCAGCCCCCCCGGGTACGAGCAGTACTTC. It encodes CASSPPGYEQYF.

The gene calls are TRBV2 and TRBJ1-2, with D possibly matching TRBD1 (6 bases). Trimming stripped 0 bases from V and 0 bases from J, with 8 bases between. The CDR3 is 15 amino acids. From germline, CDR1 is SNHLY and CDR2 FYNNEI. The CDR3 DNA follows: TGTGCCAGCAGTGAAGCCGGGGGCACTAACTATGGCTACACCTTC. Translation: CASSEAGGTNYGYTF.

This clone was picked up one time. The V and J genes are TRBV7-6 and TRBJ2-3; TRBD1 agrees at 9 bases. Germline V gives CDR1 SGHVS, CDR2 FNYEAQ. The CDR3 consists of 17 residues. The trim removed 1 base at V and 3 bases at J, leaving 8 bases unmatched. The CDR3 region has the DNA TGTGCCAGCAGCTTAGGGACGGGACAGGGTGGGACAGATACGCAGTATTTT. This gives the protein CASSLGTGQGGTDTQYF. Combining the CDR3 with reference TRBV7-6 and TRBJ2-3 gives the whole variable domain GAGVSQSPRYKVTKRGQDVALRCDPISGHVSLYWYRQALGQGPEFLTYFNYEAQQDKSGLPNDRFSAERPEGSISTLTIQRTEQRDSAMYRCASSLGTGQGGTDTQYFGPGTRLTVL.

CDR3 coding DNA: TGTGCCAGTAGTTTCCGGACAGTGAACTATGGCTACACCTTC. Amino acids: CASSFRTVNYGYTF. The J gene is TRBJ1-2, the V gene TRBV19; a possible D gene is TRBD1 (6 bases). CDR1 is LNHDA, CDR2 SQIVND, per germline (reference sequence). Trimming removed 5 bases from V and 2 bases from J, with 12 bases in between. This CDR3 has 14 amino acids.

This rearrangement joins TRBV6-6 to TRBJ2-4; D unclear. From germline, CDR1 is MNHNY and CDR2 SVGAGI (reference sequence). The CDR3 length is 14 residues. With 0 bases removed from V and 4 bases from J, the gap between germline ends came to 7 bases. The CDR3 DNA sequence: TGTGCCAGCAGTTACTCTGGACGGAAAAACATTCAGTACTTC. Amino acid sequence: CASSYSGRKNIQYF.

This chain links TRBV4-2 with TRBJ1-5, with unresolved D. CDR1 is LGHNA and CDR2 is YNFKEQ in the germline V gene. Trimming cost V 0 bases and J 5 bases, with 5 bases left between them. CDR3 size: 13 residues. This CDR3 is CASSQDLHQPQHF. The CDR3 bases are TGTGCCAGCAGCCAAGACCTACATCAGCCCCAGCATTTT.